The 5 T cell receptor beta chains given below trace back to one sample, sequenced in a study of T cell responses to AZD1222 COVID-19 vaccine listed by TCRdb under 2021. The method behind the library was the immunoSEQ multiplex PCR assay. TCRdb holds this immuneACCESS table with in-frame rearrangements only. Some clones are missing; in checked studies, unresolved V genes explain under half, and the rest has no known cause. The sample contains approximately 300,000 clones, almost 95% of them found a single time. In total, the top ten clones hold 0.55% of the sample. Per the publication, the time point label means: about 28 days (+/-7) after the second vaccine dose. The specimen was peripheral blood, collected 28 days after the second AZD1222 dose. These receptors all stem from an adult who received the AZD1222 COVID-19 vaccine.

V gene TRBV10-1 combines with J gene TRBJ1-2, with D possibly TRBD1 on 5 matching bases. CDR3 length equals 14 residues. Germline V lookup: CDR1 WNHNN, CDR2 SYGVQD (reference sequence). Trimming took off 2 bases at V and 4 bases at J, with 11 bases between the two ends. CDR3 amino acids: CASSEGREVYGYTF. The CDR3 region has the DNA TGCGCCAGCAGTGAGGGCAGGGAGGTCTATGGCTACACCTTC.

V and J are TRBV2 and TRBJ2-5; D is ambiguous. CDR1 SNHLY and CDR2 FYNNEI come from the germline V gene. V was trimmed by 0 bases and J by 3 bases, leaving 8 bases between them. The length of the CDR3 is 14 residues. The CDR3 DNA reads TGTGCCAGCAGTGAAGCGCTTAGGGAAGAGACCCAGTACTTC. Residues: CASSEALREETQYF. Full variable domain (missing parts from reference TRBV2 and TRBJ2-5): EPEVTQTPSHQVTQMGQEVILRCVPISNHLYFYWYRQILGQKVEFLVSFYNNEISEKSEIFDDQFSVERPDGSNFTLKIRSTKLEDSAMYFCASSEALREETQYFGPGTRLLVL.

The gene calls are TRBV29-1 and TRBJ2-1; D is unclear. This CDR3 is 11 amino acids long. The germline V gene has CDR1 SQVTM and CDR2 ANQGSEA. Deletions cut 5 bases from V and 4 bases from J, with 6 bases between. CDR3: CSVFTYNEQFF. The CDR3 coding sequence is TGCAGCGTTTTCACATACAATGAGCAGTTCTTC.

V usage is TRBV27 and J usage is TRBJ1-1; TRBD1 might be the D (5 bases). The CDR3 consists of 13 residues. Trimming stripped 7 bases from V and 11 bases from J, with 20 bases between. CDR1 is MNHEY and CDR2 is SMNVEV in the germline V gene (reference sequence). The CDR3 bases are TGTGCCAGCATCCTACGGGCCGGGGGTAAGGCTTTCTTT. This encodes CASILRAGGKAFF.

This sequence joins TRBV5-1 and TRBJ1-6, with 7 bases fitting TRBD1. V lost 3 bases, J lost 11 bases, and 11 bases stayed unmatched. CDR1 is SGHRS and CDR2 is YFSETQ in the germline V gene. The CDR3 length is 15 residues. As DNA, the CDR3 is TGCGCCAGCAGCTCCCGACAGGGTTGGGGGGCACCCCTCCACTTT. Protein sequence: CASSSRQGWGAPLHF.